A selection of T cell receptor beta chains follows, all from one sample in a study of blood T cell repertoires in COVID-19. Sequencing used immunoSEQ multiplex PCR; TCRdb keeps in-frame clones, though not all of them. This table holds roughly 150,000 clones, 75% to 90% found once. Specimen: peripheral blood. These TCRs come from a man aged 55 to 69 with acute or convalescent COVID-19. CDR3s include the opening cysteine and the closing phenylalanine or tryptophan. D genes are given only for firm matches. The listing skips clone size in some rows; elsewhere it reads once, few, many or a size class.

V gene,D gene,J gene,clone size,CDR3 DNA,CDR3 protein
TRBV6-1,NA,TRBJ2-2,NA,TGTGCCAGCAGTGGCGTTTCGGCCAGGAGGACCGGGGAGCTGTTTTTT,CASSGVSARRTGELFF
TRBV6-6,TRBD1,TRBJ1-5,once,TGTGCCAGCAGTTCGCCGGGACAGGGAGTTCAGCCCCAGCATTTT,CASSSPGQGVQPQHF
TRBV20-1,NA,TRBJ2-5,NA,TGCAGTGCTAGATTAGCGGAGACCCAGTACTTC,CSARLAETQYF
TRBV29-1,NA,TRBJ2-3,few,TGCAGCGTACGGAGAAACACAGATACGCAGTATTTT,CSVRRNTDTQYF
TRBV7-9,NA,TRBJ2-3,NA,TGTGCCAGCAGCGAGACCGCGAGGGCCGCAGATACGCAGTATTTT,CASSETARAADTQYF
TRBV27,TRBD1,TRBJ1-6,NA,TGTGCCAGCAGAGACTCAGGGGGCAATAATTCACCCCTCCACTTT,CASRDSGGNNSPLHF
TRBV2,NA,TRBJ2-5,NA,TGTGCCAGCAGTGCGTCGGGAGAGGAGACCCAGTACTTC,CASSASGEETQYF
TRBV5-6,TRBD1,TRBJ1-2,NA,TGTGCCAGCAGCTTGCCCGACACAGGGGAGAACTATGGCTACACCTTC,CASSLPDTGENYGYTF
TRBV7-2,TRBD2,TRBJ2-7,NA,TGTGCCAGCAGCCAAACCATAGCGGGCCGATACGAGCAGTACTTC,CASSQTIAGRYEQYF
TRBV4-1,NA,TRBJ2-7,few,TGCGCCAGCAGCTTATCACTTACAGGGTCGGTTTACGAGCAGTACTTC,CASSLSLTGSVYEQYF
TRBV24-1,TRBD1,TRBJ2-1,NA,TGTGCCACCAGTGATCTTGGACAGGGGGCGGATGAGCAGTTCTTC,CATSDLGQGADEQFF
TRBV11-2,NA,TRBJ2-1,NA,TGTGCCAGCAGCTTAGGACGGCTGGAGAATGAGCAGTTCTTC,CASSLGRLENEQFF
TRBV7-2,NA,TRBJ1-6,NA,TGTGCCAGCAGCTTACCAGGTTATAATTCACCCCTCCACTTT,CASSLPGYNSPLHF
TRBV19,NA,TRBJ1-6,NA,TGTGCCAGTAGTATTGGACAGAATAATTCACCCCTCCACTTT,CASSIGQNNSPLHF
TRBV5-1,NA,TRBJ2-2,NA,TGCGCCAGCAGCTTGGCCGGGGACACCGGGGAGCTGTTTTTT,CASSLAGDTGELFF
TRBV29-1,NA,TRBJ2-1,NA,TGCAGCGCCGAGAGCTCCTACAATGAGCAGTTCTTC,CSAESSYNEQFF
TRBV9,NA,TRBJ2-1,once,TGTGCCAGCAGCGTAGGGTTCGGGGCGGGAAATGAGCAGTTCTTC,CASSVGFGAGNEQFF
TRBV28,TRBD2,TRBJ2-1,NA,TGTGCCAGCAGGAACGGACTAGCGGGAGAAGGGAATGAGCAGTTCTTC,CASRNGLAGEGNEQFF
TRBV2,TRBD1,TRBJ2-3,NA,TGTGCCAGCACCGGGACAGGGGCAGGGGATACGCAGTATTTT,CASTGTGAGDTQYF
TRBV9,TRBD2,TRBJ2-1,once,TGTGCCAGCAGCGTCCGACTAGCGGGACATGAGCAGTTCTTC,CASSVRLAGHEQFF
TRBV19,NA,TRBJ1-6,NA,TGTGCCAGTAGTATAGAGGGCGATCGCAATTCACCCCTCCACTTT,CASSIEGDRNSPLHF
TRBV21-1,NA,TRBJ1-4,NA,TGTGCCAGCAGCAAAGAAAATGAGCGAGCCCCCCATGAAAAACTGTTTTTT,CASSKENERAPHEKLFF
TRBV2,TRBD1,TRBJ2-1,NA,TGTGCCAGCAGTGAAGAACAGGGGGAATACAATGAGCAGTTCTTC,CASSEEQGEYNEQFF
TRBV24-1,TRBD1,TRBJ2-1,NA,TGTGCCACCAGTGATCCGCGGGGACAGGGGGATGAGCAGTTCTTC,CATSDPRGQGDEQFF
TRBV7-3,NA,TRBJ1-5,NA,TGTGCCAGCAGCTCCAGGGTATCGAGCAATCAGCCCCAGCATTTT,CASSSRVSSNQPQHF